Listed below are T cell receptor beta chains from one sample, sequenced in a study of T cell responses to AZD1222 COVID-19 vaccine. Sequencing used immunoSEQ multiplex PCR; TCRdb keeps in-frame clones, though not all of them. The sample comprises 150,000 or so clones, about 90% of which are singletons, and around 3.8% rests with the top ten. The sample here was peripheral blood, taken 28 days after the second AZD1222 dose. The receptors stem from an adult who received the AZD1222 COVID-19 vaccine. The CDR3 runs from the conserved cysteine through the conserved F or W. The D gene is left open where the match is weak. Clone size, where shown, is once, few, many, or a class for clones that have expanded.

V	J	size	D	CDR3	DNA
TRBV19	TRBJ1-6	.	TRBD1	CASSIGTGRRDNSPLHF	TGTGCCAGTAGTATTGGGACAGGAAGAAGAGATAATTCACCCCTCCACTTT
TRBV2	TRBJ1-2	once	TRBD1	CGGTQGGRSNYGYTF	TGTGGGGGGACCCAGGGGGGACGGTCTAACTATGGCTACACCTTC
TRBV4-2	TRBJ2-7	.	TRBD2	CASSQDASTSGSYEQYF	TGTGCCAGCAGCCAAGATGCTTCGACTAGCGGGTCCTACGAGCAGTACTTC
TRBV2	TRBJ2-1	.	TRBD2	CASSSPGGYNEQFF	TGTGCCAGCAGTTCCCCGGGGGGTTACAATGAGCAGTTCTTC
TRBV10-3	TRBJ1-2	.	.	CAISESLGSGYGYTF	TGTGCCATCAGTGAGTCGTTGGGTTCCGGCTATGGCTACACCTTC
TRBV12-5	TRBJ1-1	once	.	CASGLALDSEAFF	TGTGCTAGTGGTTTGGCCCTCGACAGTGAAGCTTTCTTT
TRBV7-2	TRBJ1-2	.	.	CASSGNREANYGYTF	TGTGCCAGCAGCGGCAACAGGGAAGCTAACTATGGCTACACCTTC
TRBV27	TRBJ1-1	once	.	CASSGRQNTEAFF	TGTGCCAGCAGCGGCAGGCAGAACACTGAAGCTTTCTTT
TRBV7-9	TRBJ1-4	.	.	CASSFDVSWTETNEKLFF	TGTGCCAGCAGTTTCGACGTATCGTGGACAGAAACAAATGAAAAACTGTTTTTT
TRBV6-1	TRBJ1-1	.	TRBD1	CASSEHRGRGTEAFF	TGTGCCAGCAGTGAACACAGGGGGCGCGGGACTGAAGCTTTCTTT
TRBV7-9	TRBJ2-1	.	TRBD2	CASSPGGTGNEQFF	TGTGCCAGCAGCCCGGGGGGGACCGGCAATGAGCAGTTCTTC
TRBV30	TRBJ1-2	.	.	CAWTGAAYGYTF	TGTGCCTGGACTGGTGCCGCGTACGGCTACACCTTC
TRBV5-1	TRBJ2-1	.	TRBD2	CASSFLAGYNEQFF	TGCGCCAGCAGCTTTCTAGCGGGGTACAATGAGCAGTTCTTC
TRBV30	TRBJ1-2	.	.	CAWIGHSYYTF	TGTGCCTGGATTGGTCACAGTTACTACACCTTC
TRBV11-3	TRBJ1-2	few	.	CASSLATGTGPYGYTF	TGTGCCAGCAGCTTAGCGACGGGAACAGGGCCCTATGGCTACACCTTC
TRBV5-6	TRBJ1-4	once	TRBD1	CASSWTGATNEKLFF	TGTGCCAGCAGCTGGACAGGGGCAACTAATGAAAAACTGTTTTTT
TRBV24-1	TRBJ2-1	.	.	CATSDLDYNEQFF	TGTGCCACCAGTGATTTAGACTACAATGAGCAGTTCTTC
TRBV29-1	TRBJ2-3	.	.	CSGTRTEYLASTDTQYF	TGCAGCGGGACCCGGACAGAGTACTTAGCTAGCACAGATACGCAGTATTTT
TRBV3-1/TRBV3-2	TRBJ1-2	.	.	CASSPQGRGGYTF	TGTGCCAGCAGCCCCCAGGGACGTGGGGGCTACACCTTC
TRBV30	TRBJ1-5	.	.	CAWSLRAQPQHF	TGTGCCTGGAGTTTGAGGGCTCAGCCCCAGCATTTT
TRBV5-4	TRBJ2-5	.	TRBD1	CASRGFGQGVKETQYF	TGTGCCAGCAGAGGTTTTGGACAGGGGGTCAAAGAGACCCAGTACTTC
TRBV7-2	TRBJ1-1	.	.	CASSLGPGNTEAFF	TGTGCCAGCAGCTTAGGGCCGGGGAACACTGAAGCTTTCTTT
TRBV7-8	TRBJ1-6	.	.	CASSPPGLGSSYNSPLHF	TGTGCCAGCAGCCCCCCCGGTTTGGGGAGCTCCTATAATTCACCCCTCCACTTT
TRBV4-3	TRBJ2-1	.	.	CASSAVGINEQFF	TGCGCCAGCAGCGCCGTTGGGATCAATGAGCAGTTCTTC
TRBV27	TRBJ1-4	.	.	CASSLQISTNEKLFF	TGTGCCAGCAGTTTACAGATCTCAACTAATGAAAAACTGTTTTTT
TRBV9	TRBJ1-2	.	.	CASSVDPSYGYTF	TGTGCCAGCAGCGTAGACCCATCCTATGGCTACACCTTC
TRBV30	TRBJ1-1	.	TRBD1	CAWSVTGGWTEAFF	TGTGCCTGGAGTGTAACAGGGGGGTGGACTGAAGCTTTCTTT
TRBV7-3	TRBJ2-2	.	TRBD2	CASSLRTSGITGELFF	TGTGCCAGCAGCTTACGAACTAGCGGAATAACCGGGGAGCTGTTTTTT
TRBV19	TRBJ1-2	.	.	CASSIGLATGGYTF	TGTGCCAGTAGTATTGGCTTAGCGACAGGCGGCTACACCTTC
TRBV24-1	TRBJ2-1	.	TRBD2	CATSDGLTSGRPDTVSYNEQFF	TGTGCCACCAGTGACGGACTGACTAGCGGGAGGCCCGACACCGTCTCCTACAATGAGCAGTTCTTC
TRBV5-4	TRBJ2-7	few	.	CASSIVGGSYEQYF	TGTGCCAGCAGTATCGTGGGAGGCTCCTACGAGCAGTACTTC
TRBV12-3/TRBV12-4	TRBJ1-4	.	.	CASSGALEKLFF	TGTGCCAGCAGTGGGGCATTGGAAAAACTGTTTTTT
TRBV7-3	TRBJ2-2	.	.	CASSLKVSFFGGSAGELFF	TGTGCCAGCAGCTTAAAAGTTTCTTTCTTCGGGGGAAGCGCCGGGGAGCTGTTTTTT